This T cell receptor beta chain emerged from a study of shared clonotypes between healthy human individuals. The germline V gene has CDR1 SNHLY and CDR2 FYNNEI. The length of the CDR3 is 12 residues. V lost 4 bases and J lost 7, with 10 bases in between. The repertoire was sequenced with immunoSEQ multiplex PCR; TCRdb's copy has only in-frame clones and lacks some. The sample has about 1 million clones, more than 65% seen once. This clone was detected only a few times. Its antigen is undetermined. Whole-study findings and limits: Larger estimated richness was generally seen in naive subsets than in memory subsets.

The chain carries TRBV2 and TRBJ1-2; no firm D call. The sequencing sample was made of memory CD4+ T cells sorted from blood. As to subset: CD45RA-negative fraction. The origin of this receptor is a man between 18 and 35 years old in good health. The CDR3 sequence is CASSGSGSGYTF. The CDR3, as DNA: TGTGCCAGCAGTGGGTCGGGCAGTGGCTACACCTTC.